The source of this T cell receptor beta chain is a study of T-cell memory formation after mild COVID-19. Points from the study as a whole: Cross-reactive memory seemingly joined, as some responding clones were found in pre-infection memory.

TCRdb re-derived calls from the 5' RACE reads in MiXCR, one entry per CDR3 protein. The sample contains about 110,000 distinct CDR3 sequences, roughly 19% of which appear only once. The CDR3 is 15 amino acids. V was shortened by 0 bases and J by 6 bases, with 13 bases between the two germline ends. Per the germline V gene, CDR1 is LNHNV and CDR2 is YYDKDF (reference sequence). As regards this clonotype: The antigen remains unidentified.

The rearrangement links TRBV15 to TRBJ2-3; no clear D gene. Specimen: PBMCs or a T cell subset sorted from them (not recorded which). The clonotype was recovered from a man in his late teens or twenties who had mild COVID-19 (a few samples of this study predate the infection). Cell type and time point are not known. Written as DNA, the CDR3 is TGTGCCACCAGCAGAGATAAATCCGAGACGGATACGCAGTATTTT. Its protein product is CATSRDKSETDTQYF.